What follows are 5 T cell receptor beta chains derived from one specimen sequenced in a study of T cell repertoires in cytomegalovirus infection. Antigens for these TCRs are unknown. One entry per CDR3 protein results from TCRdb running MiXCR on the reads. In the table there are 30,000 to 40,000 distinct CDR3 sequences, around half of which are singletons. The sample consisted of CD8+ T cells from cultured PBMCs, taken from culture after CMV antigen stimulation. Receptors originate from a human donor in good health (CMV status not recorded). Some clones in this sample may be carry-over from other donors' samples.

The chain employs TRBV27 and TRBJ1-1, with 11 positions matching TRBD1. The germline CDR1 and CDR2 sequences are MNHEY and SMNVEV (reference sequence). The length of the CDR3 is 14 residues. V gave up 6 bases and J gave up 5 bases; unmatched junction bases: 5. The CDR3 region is CASRGTGGWTEAFF. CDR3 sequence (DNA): TGTGCCAGCAGGGGGACAGGGGGGTGGACTGAAGCTTTCTTT.

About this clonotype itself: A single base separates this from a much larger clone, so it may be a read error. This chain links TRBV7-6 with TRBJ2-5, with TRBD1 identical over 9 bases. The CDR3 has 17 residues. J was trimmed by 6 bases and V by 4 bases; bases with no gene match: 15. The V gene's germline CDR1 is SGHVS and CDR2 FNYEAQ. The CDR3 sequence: CASSSSGTGSREKTQYF. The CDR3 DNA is TGTGCCAGCAGCTCCAGCGGGACAGGGAGTCGGGAGAAGACCCAGTACTTC.

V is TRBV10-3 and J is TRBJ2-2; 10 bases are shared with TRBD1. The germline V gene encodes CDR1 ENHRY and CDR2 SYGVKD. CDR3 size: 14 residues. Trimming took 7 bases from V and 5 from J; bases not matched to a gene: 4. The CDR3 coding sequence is TGTGCCATCACGGGACAGGGGATGACCGGGGAGCTGTTTTTT. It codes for CAITGQGMTGELFF.

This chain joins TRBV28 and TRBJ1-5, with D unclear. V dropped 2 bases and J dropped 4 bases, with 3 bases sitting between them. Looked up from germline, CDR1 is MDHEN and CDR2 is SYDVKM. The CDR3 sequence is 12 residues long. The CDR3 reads CASSLKNQPQHF. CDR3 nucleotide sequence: TGTGCCAGCAGTTTAAAAAATCAGCCCCAGCATTTT.

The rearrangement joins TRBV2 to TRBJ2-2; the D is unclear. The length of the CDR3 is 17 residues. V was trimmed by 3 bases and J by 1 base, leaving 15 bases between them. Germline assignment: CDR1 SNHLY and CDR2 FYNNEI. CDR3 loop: CASSEVKTLENTGELFF. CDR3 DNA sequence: TGTGCCAGCAGTGAGGTGAAAACCCTGGAGAACACCGGGGAGCTGTTTTTT.